A single sample gave rise to the 10 T cell receptor beta chains below, sequenced in a study of regulatory and conventional T cells in RAG deficiency. TCRdb's copy holds only in-frame clones and misses some; the assay was immunoSEQ multiplex PCR. The sample has about 6,700 clones, around 82% seen once; the top ten hold 10% to 15%. This sample was shared with a second study, whose subject was regulatory T cells. That paper states: Amplification used 52 TRBV primers and 13 TRBJ primers.

Sequenced input: CD8+ T cells sorted from blood. These receptors all stem from a human donor in good health.

The chain recombines TRBV6-5 with TRBJ2-1; weak D call: TRBD1 (7 bases). Looked up from germline, CDR1 is MNHEY and CDR2 is SVGAGI. Trimming took 2 bases from V and 4 from J, leaving 15 bases between them. The CDR3 covers 16 residues. This CDR3 is CASSYPKQGGYNEQFF. CDR3 bases: TGTGCCAGCAGTTACCCTAAGCAGGGGGGATACAATGAGCAGTTCTTC.

Comments on this clone: An end of the junction does not agree with germline; a read error may underlie this. The V call is TRBV7-8, the J call TRBJ1-2; D call uncertain. This CDR3 region has 12 residues. Germline values: CDR1 SGHVS, CDR2 FQNEAQ. CDR3 bases: TGTGCCAGCAGCTCCCGTTCGTGGCCCGAGCACTTC. Encoded protein: CASSSRSWPEHF.

The chain employs TRBV7-2 and TRBJ2-7, with 11 nucleotides matching TRBD1. The CDR3 contains 13 residues. V shed 5 bases and J 6 bases; nucleotides not matched to a gene: 3. Germline assignment: CDR1 SGHTA and CDR2 FQGNSA. CDR3 loop: CASSGTGGSEQYF. Here the CDR3 DNA reads TGTGCCAGCAGCGGGACAGGGGGAAGCGAGCAGTACTTC.

The V call is TRBV6-1, the J call TRBJ1-5; D gene uncertain. The CDR3 sequence is 14 residues long. V was trimmed by 1 base and J by 1 base, leaving 5 bases between them. Germline values: CDR1 MNHNS, CDR2 SASEGT. Written as DNA, the CDR3 is TGTGCCAGCAGTGAAGGAGGCAGCAATCAGCCCCAGCATTTT. Its protein is CASSEGGSNQPQHF.

This sequence joins TRBV19 and TRBJ2-7; D not resolved. The CDR3 loop spans 12 amino acids. With 4 bases removed from V and 6 bases from J, the gap between germline ends came to 10 bases. CDR1 and CDR2 from the germline V gene are LNHDA and SQIVND (reference sequence). Here the CDR3 reads CASSKGPGEQYF. The CDR3, as DNA: TGTGCCAGTAGTAAAGGGCCCGGCGAGCAGTACTTC.

This clone came up once. J is TRBJ1-2 and V is TRBV11-2, with a possible D match to TRBD1 (5 bases). CDR1 SGHAT and CDR2 FQNNGV come from the germline V gene. This CDR3 has 16 residues. V was pared by 1 base and J by 6 bases, with 18 bases between. The CDR3 sequence is CASSLGRGWDYNGYTF. Written as DNA, the CDR3 is TGTGCCAGCAGCTTAGGTCGGGGCTGGGATTACAATGGCTACACCTTC.

The chain links TRBV6-4 to TRBJ1-1, with D unresolved. Germline V gives CDR1 MRHNA, CDR2 SNTAGT. Trimming took off 7 bases at V and 2 bases at J, with 8 bases between the two ends. The CDR3 totals 12 residues. CDR3 in DNA: TGTGCCAGCAATGGACTTAACACTGAAGCTTTCTTT. It yields the protein CASNGLNTEAFF.

The rearrangement uses TRBV5-1 and TRBJ2-3; either TRBD1 or TRBD2 may supply D (5 bases each). In germline, CDR1 is SGHRS, CDR2 YFSETQ. There are 19 residues in the CDR3. V lost 0 bases and J lost 2, with 22 bases in between. Here the CDR3 reads CASSLGVIQPRGVTDTQYF. CDR3 nucleotide sequence: TGCGCCAGCAGCTTGGGCGTTATTCAACCCCGAGGGGTCACAGATACGCAGTATTTT. Together with reference TRBV5-1 and TRBJ2-3, the CDR3 gives the full variable domain: KAGVTQTPRYLIKTRGQQVTLSCSPISGHRSVSWYQQTPGQGLQFLFEYFSETQRNKGNFPGRFSGRQFSNSRSEMNVSTLELGDSALYLCASSLGVIQPRGVTDTQYFGPGTRLTVL.

The chain is built from TRBV18 and TRBJ1-5; unclear D gene. Per the germline V gene, CDR1 is KGHSH and CDR2 is LQKENI. The CDR3 has 14 amino acids. The ends were cut back, 5 bases at V and 0 bases at J, with 8 bases in the middle. The CDR3 spells CASSSDGSNQPQHF. For the CDR3, the DNA is TGTGCCAGCTCATCGGACGGTAGCAATCAGCCCCAGCATTTT.

The rearrangement uses TRBV30 and TRBJ1-2; TRBD1 matches at 8 bases. The CDR3 is 12 amino acids. Germline trimming cut 7 bases from V and 6 bases from J; bases unmatched to any gene: 7. Germline V gives CDR1 GTSNPN, CDR2 SVGIG (reference sequence). In DNA form, the CDR3 reads TGTGCCTCGGCGTCAGGGGGCGATGGCTACACCTTC. Its protein is CASASGGDGYTF. Using reference TRBV30 and TRBJ1-2 for the parts outside the CDR3, the full variable domain is SQTIHQWPATLVQPVGSPLSLECTVEGTSNPNLYWYRQAAGRGLQLLFYSVGIGQISSEVPQNLSASRPQDRQFILSSKKLLLSDSGFYLCASASGGDGYTFGSGTRLTVV.